The entry that follows covers one T cell receptor (beta chain) sequence. The antigen it recognizes is unknown. No base qualities exist here, and no much larger clone lies one base off it. These data originate in a study of blood T cells in healthy people across ages (dated by TCRdb to the mid-2010s). About the study as a whole: In model experiments, template switching captured roughly one uniquely barcoded TCR beta cDNA molecule for every two T cells. To avoid experimental bias, donors of different ages were randomly spread across the sequencing lanes. For two donors (one aged 18 to 29 and one aged 80 or older), the study analyzed two additional independent replicas of 1 million unique cDNA reads from the same blood draw. To track age-related changes in TCR beta repertoire diversity, the study relied on deep sequencing normalized with unique cDNA molecular identifiers. The donors were divided into four age groups: young (average approximately 16 years), middle-aged (approximately 42), aged (roughly 60) and long-lived (roughly 82).

Library method: 5' RACE. Sequencing was carried out with an Illumina HiSeq 2500. The second PCR ran for roughly 7 to 12 cycles and used a J-beta primer mix along with a sample-barcoded 5' primer. Each TCR beta cDNA molecule received a unique molecular identifier from a template-switch 5' adaptor carrying 12 random nucleotides. Each sample yielded at least 2.5 million CDR3-containing paired-end reads. All of the RNA was converted into first-strand cDNA using the Mint cDNA synthesis kit, with a TRBC-specific oligonucleotide serving as the primer. All cDNA was treated with uracil-DNA glycosylase and then went through a first 18-cycle PCR with the universal primers M1SS and BC2_uni_R. Turning to the authors' computational methods: For normalization, 1 million high-quality reads, each with a distinct molecular identifier, were randomly selected from each sample. Reads with shared molecular identifiers were discarded instead of being binned into consensus sequences. MiTCR, set to a Q25 quality threshold and the strictest error-elimination algorithm, was used for CDR3 identification, clonotype clustering and error correction. A nonparametric unseen species model with Euler transformation was used to estimate lower-bound total TCR beta diversity. The public sequencing data were trimmed at Q25 with fastp and processed into clonotypes with MiXCR by TCRdb, which kept only in-frame beta chains. Under each unique CDR3 protein, matching rows form one entry showing the most common genes and DNA. TCRdb, not the authors, supplied the V and J calls. In this sample the table shows over 950,000 distinct CDR3 sequences, 51% of which occur a single time. The biggest ten clones account for around 21% of the sample.

Donors were 40 or so systemically healthy Caucasian individuals from Russia aged roughly 6 to 95 years. Each donor gave approximately 9.3 milliliters of peripheral blood, collected into EDTA-treated Vacutainer tubes. Ficoll-Paque density-gradient centrifugation was used to isolate PBMCs, with at least 6 million obtained per sample. Trizol reagent was used to extract total RNA from the PBMCs, yielding at least 5.5 micrograms per sample. For every donor, flow cytometry on a PBMC aliquot measured the percentage of naive CD45RAhigh/CD27high T cells. Here is what the overall study found, with its caveats: Compared with the aged group, the long-lived group had more naive CD4+ T cells, fewer expanded clones and increased TCR diversity, a pattern suggesting age selection. Donor CMV infection status was unknown, potentially confounding age-related changes in expanded clonotypes. Estimates of total diversity based on one million sequenced T cells were considered lower bounds and underestimates. There was a strong correlation between observed TCR beta diversity and the percentage of naive T cells measured by flow cytometry. As age increased, observed TCR beta diversity per million T cells dropped in a roughly linear way, and a significant reduction was already evident by age about 40. Conclusive comparison of naive and antigen-experienced compartments was prevented by the profiling of bulk unsorted PBMCs.

The CDR3 runs 15 amino acids, cysteine and phenylalanine included. Here the CDR3 DNA is all that survives: 45 bases in frame from base 1. CDR1 and CDR2 (SGDLS, YYNGEE) derive from the germline V gene. The source of this sequence is a woman in her sixties in good health. Sequencing was done on a sample of blood. The chain is assembled from TRBV9 and TRBJ2-5; 7 of the junction bases match TRBD2. The J call could be wrong; TRBJ2-7 is a better fit for the DNA end. The CDR3 region has the sequence CASSGSGTLPYEQYF. The DNA reads TGTGCCAGCAGCGGGAGCGGGACCCTGCCCTACGAGCAGTACTTC.